A selection of T cell receptor beta chains follows, all from one sample in a study of CD8 T cells in Susac syndrome. TCRdb processed the immunoSEQ multiplex PCR reads anew with MiXCR; each CDR3 protein has one entry. The sample has roughly 190,000 distinct CDR3 sequences; approximately 94% are singletons. The specimen sequenced was CD4+ T cells from PBMCs. The receptors derive from a human donor in good health. CDR3s include the opening cysteine and the closing phenylalanine or tryptophan. A D gene is named only where the DNA matches it firmly. For some rows the clone size is stated as once, few or many, or as a class when expanded; others skip it.

clone size: .
D gene: TRBD2
V gene: TRBV12-3/TRBV12-4
J gene: TRBJ2-1
CDR3 DNA: TGTGCCAGCAGTTTAAAGGCTAGCGGTGGGGATGAGCAGTTCTTC
CDR3 protein: CASSLKASGGDEQFF

clone size: .
D gene: .
V gene: TRBV30
J gene: TRBJ1-5
CDR3 DNA: TGTGCCTGGAGTATAGGGACCAGAAATCAGCCCCAGCATTTT
CDR3 protein: CAWSIGTRNQPQHF

clone size: .
D gene: TRBD2
V gene: TRBV24-1
J gene: TRBJ2-1
CDR3 DNA: TGTGCCACCAGTGATTCTCGCGGGAGGGGAGGTGAGCAGTTCTTC
CDR3 protein: CATSDSRGRGGEQFF

clone size: .
D gene: TRBD2
V gene: TRBV15
J gene: TRBJ2-1
CDR3 DNA: TGTGCCACCAGCAGAGATAGGGCCGCGGGAGTGGGTGGCAATGAGCAGTTCTTC
CDR3 protein: CATSRDRAAGVGGNEQFF

clone size: once
D gene: .
V gene: TRBV29-1
J gene: TRBJ2-3
CDR3 DNA: TGCAGCGTTGGCGGGGATACAGGGGCGGTAGATACGCAGTATTTT
CDR3 protein: CSVGGDTGAVDTQYF

clone size: .
D gene: .
V gene: TRBV5-1
J gene: TRBJ2-5
CDR3 DNA: TGCGCCAGCAGCCCGTCGGACCAAGAGACCCAGTACTTC
CDR3 protein: CASSPSDQETQYF

clone size: .
D gene: .
V gene: TRBV29-1
J gene: TRBJ1-1
CDR3 DNA: TGCAGCTCAAGACGTGGAGGGAACACTGAAGCTTTCTTT
CDR3 protein: CSSRRGGNTEAFF

clone size: .
D gene: .
V gene: TRBV5-4
J gene: TRBJ1-1
CDR3 DNA: TGTGCCAGCAGAAACGACAGAATGAACACTGAAGCTTTCTTT
CDR3 protein: CASRNDRMNTEAFF

clone size: .
D gene: TRBD1
V gene: TRBV24-1
J gene: TRBJ2-3
CDR3 DNA: TGTGCCACCAGTGTGACAGGGCCCACAGATACGCAGTATTTT
CDR3 protein: CATSVTGPTDTQYF

clone size: .
D gene: .
V gene: TRBV25-1
J gene: TRBJ2-3
CDR3 DNA: TGTGCCAGCAGTGAGTTGGGAACAGATACGCAGTATTTT
CDR3 protein: CASSELGTDTQYF

clone size: .
D gene: .
V gene: TRBV15
J gene: TRBJ2-2
CDR3 DNA: TGTGCTTACCAAAAGAACACCGGGGAGCTGTTTTTT
CDR3 protein: CAYQKNTGELFF

clone size: .
D gene: TRBD1
V gene: TRBV24-1
J gene: TRBJ2-5
CDR3 DNA: TGTGCCACCAGTGATGCCCTCGGGACAGCCTGGGGGACCCAGTACTTC
CDR3 protein: CATSDALGTAWGTQYF

clone size: .
D gene: .
V gene: TRBV4-2
J gene: TRBJ1-1
CDR3 DNA: TGTGCCAGCAGCCAAGAGTTGGGCACTGAAGCTTTCTTT
CDR3 protein: CASSQELGTEAFF

clone size: .
D gene: TRBD2
V gene: TRBV4-2
J gene: TRBJ2-7
CDR3 DNA: TGTGCCAGCAGCCAGGCTAGCGGGAGGTACTACGAGCAGTACTTC
CDR3 protein: CASSQASGRYYEQYF

clone size: .
D gene: .
V gene: TRBV30
J gene: TRBJ2-3
CDR3 DNA: TGTGCCTGGGGAAGGGGTATCAGGGATACGCAGTATTTT
CDR3 protein: CAWGRGIRDTQYF

clone size: .
D gene: .
V gene: TRBV7-2
J gene: TRBJ2-1
CDR3 DNA: TGTGCCAGCAGCTTAAGGCAAGCGACAAATTACAATGAGCAGTTCTTC
CDR3 protein: CASSLRQATNYNEQFF

clone size: .
D gene: TRBD1
V gene: TRBV7-3
J gene: TRBJ2-7
CDR3 DNA: TGTGCCAGCAGTCGGGACAGGGGGCTCTACGAGCAGTACTTC
CDR3 protein: CASSRDRGLYEQYF

clone size: .
D gene: .
V gene: TRBV15
J gene: TRBJ1-2
CDR3 DNA: TGTGCCTCGGGAGGAGGTCACTATGGCTACACCTTC
CDR3 protein: CASGGGHYGYTF

clone size: .
D gene: TRBD1
V gene: TRBV27
J gene: TRBJ1-2
CDR3 DNA: TGTGCCAGCAGAATGGGACAGGGTCATGGCTACACCTTC
CDR3 protein: CASRMGQGHGYTF

clone size: once
D gene: TRBD1
V gene: TRBV20-1
J gene: TRBJ2-7
CDR3 DNA: TGCAGTGCTAGAGCCGGGACAGGGGATTCGGAGCAGTACTTC
CDR3 protein: CSARAGTGDSEQYF

clone size: few
D gene: .
V gene: TRBV7-2
J gene: TRBJ2-5
CDR3 DNA: TGTGCCAGCAGTTGGACTGGAGAGACCCAGTACTTC
CDR3 protein: CASSWTGETQYF

clone size: .
D gene: .
V gene: TRBV20-1
J gene: TRBJ2-7
CDR3 DNA: TGCAGAGCCGGGGGAATAAGGGTCTACGAGCAGTACTTC
CDR3 protein: CRAGGIRVYEQYF

clone size: .
D gene: TRBD1
V gene: TRBV29-1
J gene: TRBJ1-6
CDR3 DNA: TGCAGCGTCGGACAGGGGAGGAATTCACCCCTCCACTTT
CDR3 protein: CSVGQGRNSPLHF

clone size: .
D gene: TRBD2
V gene: TRBV30
J gene: TRBJ2-3
CDR3 DNA: TGTGCCTGGAGCCGACTAGCGGGAGCGGAAGATACGCAGTATTTT
CDR3 protein: CAWSRLAGAEDTQYF

clone size: .
D gene: TRBD1
V gene: TRBV29-1
J gene: TRBJ2-7
CDR3 DNA: TGCAGCGTTCCCGGGACAGGGACCTACGAGCAGTACTTC
CDR3 protein: CSVPGTGTYEQYF